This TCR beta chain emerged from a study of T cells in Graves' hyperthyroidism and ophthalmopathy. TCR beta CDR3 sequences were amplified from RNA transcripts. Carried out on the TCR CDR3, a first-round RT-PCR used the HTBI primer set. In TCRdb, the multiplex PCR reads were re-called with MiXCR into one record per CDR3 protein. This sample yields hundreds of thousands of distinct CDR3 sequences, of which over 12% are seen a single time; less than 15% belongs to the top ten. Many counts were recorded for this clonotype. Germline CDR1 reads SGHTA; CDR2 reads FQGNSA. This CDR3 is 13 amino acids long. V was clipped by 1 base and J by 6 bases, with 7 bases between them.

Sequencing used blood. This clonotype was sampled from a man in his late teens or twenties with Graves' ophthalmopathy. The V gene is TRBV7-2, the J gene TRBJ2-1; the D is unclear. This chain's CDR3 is CASSLVAANEQFF. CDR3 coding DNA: TGTGCCAGCAGCTTAGTAGCAGCCAATGAGCAGTTCTTC.